A single sample gave rise to the 14 T cell receptor beta chains below, sequenced in a study of blood T cells in healthy people across ages. Alongside a J-beta primer mix, a sample-barcoded 5' primer served in a second PCR lasting about 7 to 11 cycles. Each CDR3 protein is one row after TCRdb ran MiXCR on the 5' RACE reads. The sample lists roughly 860,000 distinct CDR3 sequences; about 62% were seen once. Sequences were obtained from blood. Receptor source: a man under 40 in good health.

V is TRBV4-3 and J is TRBJ1-2; D is possibly TRBD1 (5 bases). The CDR3 has 14 amino acids. Germline loops: CDR1 LGHNA, CDR2 YSLEER. V lost 0 bases, J lost 4 bases, and 9 bases lay in between. DNA for the CDR3: TGCGCCAGCAGCCAAGAAGCAGGGCGCTATGGCTACACCTTC. Its translation is CASSQEAGRYGYTF.

For this clonotype: The final CDR3 position lacks the conserved phenylalanine or tryptophan, pointing to a likely read error. The genes are TRBV27 and TRBJ2-3; TRBD1 aligns across 8 bases. In germline, CDR1 is MNHEY, CDR2 SMNVEV (reference sequence). The CDR3 extends over 15 amino acids. V gave up 3 bases and J gave up 3 bases; unmatched junction bases: 5. This CDR3 reads CASSFSRGRTDTQYS. DNA of the CDR3: TGTGCCAGCAGTTTTTCCAGGGGGCGGACAGATACGCAGTATTCT.

This chain connects TRBV9 to TRBJ2-5; D remains unclear. Trimming stripped 3 bases from V and 2 bases from J, with 11 bases between. This CDR3 contains 14 residues. Germline loops: CDR1 SGDLS, CDR2 YYNGEE. The DNA for the CDR3 is TGTGCCAGCAGCGCCTCCGGGTCACAAGAGACCCAGTACTTC. It encodes CASSASGSQETQYF.

V is TRBV9 and J is TRBJ1-2; no reliable D call. V dropped 0 bases and J dropped 4 bases, with 10 bases sitting between them. The germline V gene encodes CDR1 SGDLS and CDR2 YYNGEE. The CDR3 extends over 14 amino acids. For the CDR3, the DNA is TGTGCCAGCAGCGTAGCCGACGCCTCCTATGGCTACACCTTC. Encoded protein: CASSVADASYGYTF.

The V and J genes are TRBV7-3 and TRBJ2-1, with D tentatively TRBD2 (5 bases). Germline V lookup: CDR1 SGHTA, CDR2 FQGTGA. The CDR3 sequence is 19 residues long. V lost 1 base and J lost 0, with 19 bases in between. Written as DNA, the CDR3 is TGTGCCAGCAGCTTAAATAGAGGCGGGCGCAGTAGCTCCTACAATGAGCAGTTCTTC. The encoded protein is CASSLNRGGRSSSYNEQFF.

The chain combines TRBV3-1 with TRBJ1-5, with D hard to call. The germline CDR1 and CDR2 sequences are LGHDT and YNNKEL (reference sequence). The ends were cut back, 3 bases at V and 4 bases at J, with 7 bases in the middle. This CDR3 spans 13 amino acids. The CDR3 region has the DNA TGTGCCAGCAGCCAGTCCACAAATCAGCCCCAGCATTTT. Protein sequence: CASSQSTNQPQHF. The full variable domain, its missing parts supplied by reference TRBV3-1 and TRBJ1-5, is DTAVSQTPKYLVTQMGNDKSIKCEQNLGHDTMYWYKQDSKKFLKIMFSYNNKELIINETVPNRFSPKSPDKAHLNLHINSLELGDSAVYFCASSQSTNQPQHFGDGTRLSIL.

This clonotype was detected only a few times. The gene calls are TRBV9 and TRBJ2-3, with a possible D match to TRBD1 (6 bases). Trimming left V 4 bases short and J 3 bases short, with 15 bases between. In germline, CDR1 is SGDLS, CDR2 YYNGEE. The CDR3 has 15 residues. The CDR3, as DNA: TGTGCCAGCAGCCAGGGGCTAGTCGGTACAGATACGCAGTATTTT. Residues: CASSQGLVGTDTQYF.

This chain links TRBV2 with TRBJ2-7, with D unclear. In germline, CDR1 is SNHLY, CDR2 FYNNEI. This CDR3 comprises 14 residues. The ends were cut back, 9 bases at V and 1 base at J, with 16 bases in the middle. The CDR3 bases are TGTGCCAGTATCCTCGAGGCCCGATCCTACGAGCAGTACTTC. This sequence encodes CASILEARSYEQYF.

The chain carries TRBV5-1 and TRBJ2-5; 8 bases align to TRBD2. Germline loops: CDR1 SGHRS, CDR2 YFSETQ. V lost 0 bases, J lost 2 bases, and 6 bases stayed unmatched. CDR3 size: 16 residues. The CDR3 spells CASSLGPSGGQETQYF. The CDR3 DNA reads TGCGCCAGCAGCTTGGGTCCCAGCGGGGGACAAGAGACCCAGTACTTC.

This chain uses TRBV29-1 with TRBJ2-7; D call uncertain. This CDR3 comprises 17 residues. V was trimmed by 6 bases and J by 0 bases, leaving 24 bases between them. The germline V gene has CDR1 SQVTM and CDR2 ANQGSEA. The CDR3 DNA is TGCAGCGTAGCTCGGAGCCCTATCCGGTTGTCCTCCTACGAGCAGTACTTC. Its protein is CSVARSPIRLSSYEQYF.

This rearrangement joins TRBV11-1 to TRBJ2-4; perhaps TRBD1 as D (6 bases). The germline CDR1 and CDR2 sequences are SGHAT and FQDESV (reference sequence). V dropped 5 bases and J dropped 8 bases, with 13 bases sitting between them. There are 13 residues in the CDR3. In DNA form, the CDR3 reads TGTGCCAGCAGCGTAAACAGGGATTACATTCAGTACTTC. Translating gives CASSVNRDYIQYF.

A few counts support this clonotype. V usage is TRBV3-1 and J usage is TRBJ1-2, with D uncertain. With 0 bases removed from V and 8 bases from J, the gap between germline ends came to 10 bases. This CDR3 is built from 13 residues. CDR1 and CDR2 from the germline V gene are LGHDT and YNNKEL (reference sequence). The CDR3 spells CASSQDNLRGYTF. The CDR3 coding sequence is TGTGCCAGCAGCCAAGATAACTTGAGGGGCTACACCTTC.

There are a few counts of this clonotype. The V and J genes are TRBV20-1 and TRBJ2-7; 7 nucleotides match TRBD2. The CDR3 totals 13 residues. From germline, CDR1 is DFQATT and CDR2 SNEGSKA (reference sequence). With V trimmed by 5 bases and J by 1 base, 5 bases remained unmatched. The CDR3: CSAAGLRSYEQYF. The DNA of the CDR3 is TGCAGTGCTGCGGGACTACGATCCTACGAGCAGTACTTC.

The gene calls are TRBV9 and TRBJ2-4, with 9 positions matching TRBD1. CDR1 and CDR2 (germline): SGDLS, YYNGEE. This CDR3 has 18 residues. After removal of 2 bases from V and 13 bases from J, the junction contained 22 bases not matched to a gene. CDR3 sequence: CASSVEPGQGLFFDEQYF. As DNA, the CDR3 is TGTGCCAGCAGCGTCGAACCGGGACAGGGTCTTTTTTTCGATGAGCAGTACTTC.